These 25 T cell receptor beta chains share one sample of origin, sequenced in a study of response to subunit inactivated influenza vaccine. One entry per CDR3 protein, called by TCRdb with MiXCR from the RT-PCR reads. Here the sample spans around 250,000 distinct CDR3 sequences, 12% being singletons. This sample comprised non-naive T cells sorted from PBMCs, obtained less than 15 days before vaccination. The receptors stem from a man aged 45-65 years who received an inactivated influenza vaccine.

This clonotype was observed a handful of times. The rearrangement joins TRBV5-8 to TRBJ1-2; TRBD1 agrees at 7 bases. The CDR3 sequence is 15 residues long. Unmatched junction bases numbered 7, after V lost 4 bases and J lost 1 base. The germline V gene encodes CDR1 SGHTS and CDR2 YDEGEE. CDR3 DNA: TGTGCCAGCAGCCGGGGGACAGAAAATAACTATGGCTACACCTTC. This translates into CASSRGTENNYGYTF.

The genes are TRBV2 and TRBJ1-2; no clear D gene. Trimming left V 5 bases short and J 0 bases short, with 10 bases between. Germline V lookup: CDR1 SNHLY, CDR2 FYNNEI. There are 14 residues in the CDR3. CDR3 DNA sequence: TGTGCCAGCAGTTGGTCAGAAGCTAACTATGGCTACACCTTC. Its translation is CASSWSEANYGYTF.

This clonotype was observed a few times. V usage is TRBV11-1 and J usage is TRBJ2-1; D is undetermined. CDR1 and CDR2 from the germline V gene are SGHAT and FQDESV (reference sequence). The CDR3 spans 12 residues. The V and J ends lost 5 bases and 7 bases respectively, with 9 bases between them. CDR3 protein: CASSISRNEQFF. CDR3 bases: TGTGCCAGCAGCATTAGTCGGAATGAGCAGTTCTTC.

The chain is built from TRBV7-2 and TRBJ2-6; D uncertain. Germline V gene data show CDR1 as SGHTA and CDR2 as FQGNSA. There are 16 residues in the CDR3. The V gene lost 3 bases and the J gene lost 0 bases, with 9 bases spanning the gap. CDR3 region: CASSFRYASGANVLTF. The DNA of the CDR3 is TGTGCCAGCAGCTTTAGGTACGCCTCTGGGGCCAACGTCCTGACTTTC.

The J gene is TRBJ2-5, the V gene TRBV5-4; 7 bases map to TRBD1. Germline V gives CDR1 SGHNT, CDR2 YYREEE (reference sequence). The CDR3 extends over 15 amino acids. The junction had 7 bases not matched to a gene; V was cut back by 0 bases and J by 5 bases. The CDR3 loop reads CASSLGGGAHETQYF. The CDR3 DNA is TGTGCCAGCAGCTTGGGAGGGGGCGCCCACGAGACCCAGTACTTC.

This clonotype was counted only a few times. The chain recombines TRBV6-1 with TRBJ1-6; 7 bases agree with TRBD1. CDR1 and CDR2 from the germline V gene are MNHNS and SASEGT. This CDR3 has 14 amino acids. J lost 7 bases, V lost 6 bases, and 6 bases had no gene match. In DNA form, the CDR3 reads TGTGCCAGCAGGAGGACAGGCCTGAATTCACCCCTCCACTTT. Its translation is CASRRTGLNSPLHF.

This clonotype showed up just a few times. This sequence joins TRBV5-1 and TRBJ2-1; the match to TRBD1 covers 9 bases. This CDR3 has 17 residues. Germline V CDR1 and CDR2: SGHRS, YFSETQ. V was pared by 4 bases and J by 5 bases, with 13 bases of the junction left unmatched. This chain's CDR3 is CASSTDRGVLRNNEQFF. CDR3 DNA sequence: TGCGCCAGCAGCACGGACAGGGGTGTCTTGAGGAACAATGAGCAGTTCTTC.

The V gene is TRBV3-1, the J gene TRBJ2-3; 10 bases map to TRBD2. This CDR3 comprises 19 residues. Germline CDR1 and CDR2: LGHDT and YNNKEL (reference sequence). The CDR3 DNA reads as TGTACCATCTGTTTTTTTCCTAGCGGGAGACGGGATCGCACAGATACGCAGTATTTT. Residues: CTICFFPSGRRDRTDTQYF.

The chain is built from TRBV6-5 and TRBJ2-5; D uncertain. The CDR3 sequence is 15 residues long. Trimming took 0 bases from V and 2 from J, leaving 10 bases between them. The germline V gene has CDR1 MNHEY and CDR2 SVGAGI. CDR3 sequence: CASSYSNSAQETQYF. CDR3 nucleotide sequence: TGTGCCAGCAGTTACTCGAATTCGGCACAAGAGACCCAGTACTTC.

The chain carries TRBV3-1 and TRBJ2-3; D is unclear. The CDR3 is 14 amino acids. The germline V and J ends were trimmed by 0 bases and 8 bases, with 12 bases remaining between them. Germline-derived CDR1 and CDR2 are LGHDT and YNNKEL (reference sequence). This CDR3 reads CASSQDFTMGTQYF. The CDR3 DNA sequence: TGTGCCAGCAGCCAAGATTTTACGATGGGTACGCAGTATTTT.

This clonotype has a handful of counts. The chain recombines TRBV7-2 with TRBJ2-3, with 13 bases aligning to TRBD2. The CDR3 sequence is 16 residues long. Losses at the gene ends were 4 bases for V and 4 bases for J; bases not matched to a gene: 5. Germline CDR1 and CDR2: SGHTA and FQGNSA. The CDR3 sequence: CASSSRLAGGSDTQYF. The CDR3 region has the DNA TGTGCCAGCAGCTCCCGACTAGCGGGAGGTTCAGATACGCAGTATTTT.

This clonotype was counted at least ten times. The gene calls are TRBV15 and TRBJ1-5; no firm D call. The V gene's germline CDR1 is LNHNV and CDR2 YYDKDF (reference sequence). CDR3 length: 16 amino acids. V was pared by 0 bases and J by 2 bases, with 11 bases between. The CDR3 DNA reads as TGTGCCACCAGCAGAGACCTGACTTCTGGCAATCAGCCCCAGCATTTT. It encodes CATSRDLTSGNQPQHF. The full variable domain, its missing parts supplied by reference TRBV15 and TRBJ1-5, is DAMVIQNPRYQVTQFGKPVTLSCSQTLNHNVMYWYQQKSSQAPKLLFHYYDKDFNNEADTPDNFQSRRPNTSFCFLDIRSPGLGDTAMYLCATSRDLTSGNQPQHFGDGTRLSIL.

This sequence joins TRBV6-4 and TRBJ2-3, with 11 bases identical to TRBD2. The CDR3 loop spans 15 amino acids. The germline gives CDR1 MRHNA, CDR2 SNTAGT. After removal of 6 bases from V and 4 bases from J, the junction contained 6 bases not matched to a gene. CDR3 residues: CASRSSGGAPDTQYF. CDR3 coding DNA: TGTGCCAGCAGGAGTAGCGGGGGGGCGCCAGATACGCAGTATTTT.

This clonotype was found a few times. The genes are TRBV28 and TRBJ2-1, with D unclear. Trimming pared 4 bases from V and 7 bases from J, leaving 8 bases between. Germline V gene lookup returns CDR1 MDHEN and CDR2 SYDVKM. This CDR3 has 12 amino acids. CDR3 coding DNA: TGTGCCAGCAGTTCCATTACGAATGAGCAGTTCTTC. Translation gives CASSSITNEQFF.

This clonotype has more than one count but fewer than ten. The CDR3, as DNA: TGTGCCAGCAGCCAGTGGGGAGGGGTGAACTATGGCTACACCTTC. It encodes CASSQWGGVNYGYTF. V gene TRBV4-2 combines with J gene TRBJ1-2; possibly TRBD1 for D (5 bases). CDR3 size: 15 residues. V dropped 3 bases and J dropped 2 bases, with 13 bases sitting between them. The V gene's germline CDR1 is LGHNA and CDR2 YNFKEQ.

This chain joins TRBV29-1 and TRBJ2-3; the D is unclear. V dropped 3 bases and J dropped 0 bases, with 10 bases sitting between them. CDR3 length: 14 amino acids. CDR1 is SQVTM, CDR2 ANQGSEA, per germline. The CDR3 nucleotides read TGCAGCGTTGACCTGGGTACTAGCACAGATACGCAGTATTTT. It specifies CSVDLGTSTDTQYF.

The rearrangement links TRBV5-1 to TRBJ2-5; D ambiguous. The V gene's germline CDR1 is SGHRS and CDR2 YFSETQ. Deletions cut 4 bases from V and 2 bases from J, with 9 bases between. CDR3 length equals 13 residues. In DNA, the CDR3 is TGCGCCAGCAGCATGCAGCTACAAGAGACCCAGTACTTC. Protein: CASSMQLQETQYF. Using reference TRBV5-1 and TRBJ2-5 for the parts outside the CDR3, the full variable domain is KAGVTQTPRYLIKTRGQQVTLSCSPISGHRSVSWYQQTPGQGLQFLFEYFSETQRNKGNFPGRFSGRQFSNSRSEMNVSTLELGDSALYLCASSMQLQETQYFGPGTRLLVL.

This chain links TRBV7-2 with TRBJ2-1; D is ambiguous. Trimming left V 2 bases short and J 0 bases short, with 8 bases between. CDR1 is SGHTA, CDR2 FQGNSA, per germline. CDR3 length equals 15 residues. CDR3 in DNA: TGTGCCAGCAGCTTAACTCAGACCTCCTACAATGAGCAGTTCTTC. This translates into CASSLTQTSYNEQFF. Full variable domain (outside the CDR3, taken from reference TRBV7-2 and TRBJ2-1): GAGVSQSPSNKVTEKGKDVELRCDPISGHTALYWYRQSLGQGLEFLIYFQGNSAPDKSGLPSDRFSAERTGGSVSTLTIQRTQQEDSAVYLCASSLTQTSYNEQFFGPGTRLTVL.

V usage is TRBV5-1 and J usage is TRBJ2-5; weak D call: TRBD1 (5 bases). This CDR3 is built from 15 residues. CDR1 and CDR2 from the germline V gene are SGHRS and YFSETQ. V was shortened by 3 bases and J by 1 base, with 13 bases between the two germline ends. In DNA, the CDR3 is TGCGCCAGCAGCTGGGCTGGGGCAGGCCAAGAGACCCAGTACTTC. Translation gives CASSWAGAGQETQYF.

This clonotype was counted between two and nine times. This chain connects TRBV20-1 to TRBJ2-5; tentative D call: TRBD2 (5 bases). The germline V gene has CDR1 DFQATT and CDR2 SNEGSKA (reference sequence). CDR3 length: 14 amino acids. Trimming took 8 bases from V and 7 from J, leaving 23 bases between them. The CDR3, as DNA: TGCAGTATCTACCCACCGGGCAAACGGGGGACCCAGTACTTC. It translates to CSIYPPGKRGTQYF.

This clonotype was seen more than once but under ten times. This rearrangement joins TRBV6-1 to TRBJ2-7; TRBD1 matches 8 bases. J gave up 4 bases and V 6 bases, and 8 bases lay outside the gene matches. CDR3 size: 14 residues. Germline CDR1 is MNHNS and CDR2 is SASEGT. The CDR3 DNA reads TGTGCCAGCAGACCCACGGACAGGGCGTACGAGCAGTACTTC. Residues: CASRPTDRAYEQYF.

This clonotype has more than one count but fewer than ten. This chain connects TRBV4-3 to TRBJ2-7, with D possibly being TRBD1 or TRBD2 (5 bases each). The CDR3 consists of 15 residues. Germline CDR1 reads LGHNA; CDR2 reads YSLEER. With 2 bases removed from V and 3 bases from J, the gap between germline ends came to 14 bases. The CDR3 reads CASSQSDRGYYEQYF. Here the CDR3 DNA reads TGCGCCAGCAGCCAATCGGACCGGGGCTACTACGAGCAGTACTTC.

This clonotype was seen more than once but under ten times. V usage is TRBV19 and J usage is TRBJ1-1; tentatively, D is TRBD1 (6 bases). The CDR3 runs to 12 residues. V was shortened by 11 bases and J by 4 bases, with 14 bases between the two germline ends. The germline V gene has CDR1 LNHDA and CDR2 SQIVND (reference sequence). CDR3 sequence: CALTRGFTEAFF. CDR3 nucleotides: TGTGCCTTAACCAGGGGTTTCACTGAAGCTTTCTTT.

This clonotype was recorded a few times. This chain links TRBV3-1 with TRBJ1-6; 9 nucleotides align to TRBD1. J lost 9 bases, V lost 1 base, and 4 bases had no gene match. The germline V gene has CDR1 LGHDT and CDR2 YNNKEL (reference sequence). The CDR3 sequence is 15 residues long. The CDR3 sequence is CASSQGQGVGSPLHF. CDR3 nucleotides: TGTGCCAGCAGCCAAGGACAGGGGGTAGGTTCACCCCTCCACTTT.

This clonotype has just a few counts. The genes are TRBV27 and TRBJ1-5, with 7 positions matching TRBD1. The CDR3 has 14 residues. V lost 5 bases and J lost 8; bases outside the gene matches: 9. The germline CDR1 and CDR2 sequences are MNHEY and SMNVEV (reference sequence). The CDR3 DNA reads TGTGCCAGCAGTCGCCGGACAGGCCTGGAGCCCCAGCATTTT. Amino acid sequence: CASSRRTGLEPQHF.